Presented here are 21 T cell receptor beta chains from one specimen sequenced in a study of tumor-infiltrating lymphocytes in primary liver carcinoma. The authors took blood RNA from unsorted whole blood and also extracted germline DNA. The authors made TCR beta cDNA from approximately 490 ng total RNA with a constant-region primer. TCR beta libraries came from three nested multiplex PCR rounds using slightly modified ARM-PCR. The first two PCR rounds, approximately 10 cycles each, used TRBV1-TRBV30 forward primers and a C-beta reverse primer. TCRdb reprocessed the multiplex PCR reads with MiXCR, giving one entry per CDR3 protein. The sample has approximately 300,000 distinct CDR3 sequences, more than 55% seen once. Input material: peripheral blood. The receptors originated from a man between 35 and 55 years old with primary liver carcinoma and hepatitis B virus infection.

In the case of this clonotype: The junction departs from the called germline gene at one end, perhaps through a read error. V and J are TRBV11-2 and TRBJ1-1, with D unclear. CDR1 and CDR2 from the germline V gene are SGHAT and FQNNGV. This CDR3 comprises 14 residues. The CDR3 DNA reads as TGTGCCAGCGGGTTGACAAGCGTGAACGTTGAAGTTTTCTTT. Translated: CASGLTSVNVEVFF. The whole variable domain, remainder taken from reference TRBV11-2 and TRBJ1-1, is EAGVAQSPRYKIIEKRQSVAFWCNPISGHATLYWYQQILGQGPKLLIQFQNNGVVDDSQLPKDRFSAERLKGVDSTLKIQPAKLEDSAVYLCASGLTSVNVEVFFGQGTRLTVV.

Concerning this clonotype itself: This may come from a read error, since a much larger clone is one base off. The CDR3 reads CASSEYSRRRTDTQYF. The CDR3 DNA follows: TGTGCCAGCAGTGAGTACAGCAGGAGGCGCACAGATACGCAGTATTTT. The chain recombines TRBV6-1 with TRBJ2-3, with a weak D call TRBD2 (5 bases). Trimming took off 3 bases at V and 1 base at J, with 14 bases between the two ends. Germline V gene sequence: CDR1 MNHNS, CDR2 SASEGT. The CDR3 has 16 residues.

Comments on this clonotype: A read error is possible here, since a much larger clone lies one base away. The chain joins TRBV4-3 to TRBJ2-6; possible D gene TRBD1, 5 bases. The CDR3 spans 17 residues. The V gene's germline CDR1 is LGHNA and CDR2 YSLEER. This chain's CDR3 is CASSQDFGFSGADVLTF. CDR3 nucleotides: TGCGCCAGCAGCCAAGATTTCGGCTTCTCTGGGGCCGACGTCCTGACTTTC.

This clonotype was seen just once. The chain carries TRBV6-1 and TRBJ1-2; 7 bases are shared with TRBD1. The germline V gene has CDR1 MNHNS and CDR2 SASEGT. J was trimmed by 8 bases and V by 2 bases; bases with no gene match: 11. CDR3 length: 15 amino acids. CDR3 sequence (DNA): TGTGCCAGCAGTGAAATGGTAGGGGGCGCCAAGGGCTACACCTTC. Translating gives CASSEMVGGAKGYTF.

The chain employs TRBV11-3 and TRBJ1-6; D ambiguous. The germline V gene has CDR1 SGHNT and CDR2 YENEEA. V lost 4 bases and J 10 bases, leaving 17 bases between the germline ends. The CDR3 covers 15 residues. This chain's CDR3 is CASSSWQDLGSPLHF. DNA of the CDR3: TGTGCCAGCAGCTCGTGGCAGGATTTAGGGTCACCCCTCCACTTT.

Comment on this clonotype: A read error is possible here, since a much larger clone lies one base away. The CDR3 is CATALNENYDYTF. CDR3 DNA sequence: TGTGCCACCGCATTGAATGAAAACTATGACTACACCTTC. V is TRBV6-1 and J is TRBJ1-2, with unresolved D. The germline CDR1 and CDR2 sequences are MNHNS and SASEGT. This CDR3 comprises 13 residues.

Details on this clonotype: This sequence may be a read error, since a much larger clone differs from it by one base. The chain employs TRBV4-1 and TRBJ2-1; 10 bases agree with TRBD2. In germline, CDR1 is MGHRA, CDR2 YSYEKL. The CDR3 runs 16 residues. The CDR3 DNA reads TGCGCCAGCAGCCAAGGAGGGACTAGCGTTCAGGGTGAGCAGTCCTTC. It codes for CASSQGGTSVQGEQSF.

Concerning this clonotype: The final CDR3 position lacks the conserved phenylalanine or tryptophan, pointing to a likely read error. The limits of the CDR3 on the DNA are not certain, so only TCRdb's listed CDR3 is given. The J gene is TRBJ2-3, the V gene TRBV13; the listed D gene, TRBD1, was not tested against the DNA. The CDR3 extends over 18 residues, inclusive of both ends. The germline CDR1 and CDR2 sequences are PRHDT and FYEKMQ (reference sequence). CDR3 region: CASSLRRGRGTSADTQYS.

Turning to this clonotype: One base away lies a much larger clone, so this may be a sequencing read error. The chain has TRBV10-3 and TRBJ1-3, with a possible D match to TRBD1 (5 bases). The CDR3 consists of 14 residues. Germline V gene lookup returns CDR1 ENHRY and CDR2 SYGVKD. CDR3 bases: TGTGCCATCAGGGGACGGATCTCTGAAAACACCATATATTTT. Encoded protein: CAIRGRISENTIYF.

This clonotype was seen at least ten times. The chain links TRBV6-1 to TRBJ1-2; D is perhaps TRBD1 (6 bases). Trimming took off 1 base at V and 2 bases at J, with 8 bases between the two ends. The germline V gene encodes CDR1 MNHNS and CDR2 SASEGT. This CDR3 comprises 14 residues. CDR3 in amino acids: CASSEEGGNYGYTF. CDR3 bases: TGTGCCAGCAGTGAAGAGGGGGGCAACTATGGCTACACCTTC.

To note about this clonotype: This may be a read error, as it is one base from a much larger clone. The V call is TRBV12-3 or TRBV12-4, the J call TRBJ2-1, with 8 bases aligning to TRBD2. This CDR3 is built from 14 residues. CDR3: CASSFGGGYSEQFF. The DNA of the CDR3 is TGTGCCAGCAGTTTCGGGGGGGGCTACAGTGAGCAGTTCTTC.

A remark on this clonotype: This may stem from a read error, because a much larger clone lies one nucleotide away. V and J are TRBV28 and TRBJ2-5, with a tentative D call TRBD1 (6 bases). This CDR3 comprises 14 residues. V lost 3 bases to trimming and J lost 5 bases, with 13 bases between them. CDR1 is MDHEN, CDR2 SYDVKM, per germline. CDR3 nucleotides: TGTGCCAGCAGTTTCGTGGGGGCCCGGGAGACCCAGTACTTC. This gives the protein CASSFVGARETQYF.

With regard to this clonotype: One end of the junction is discordant with germline, which a read error may explain. This sequence joins TRBV4-3 and TRBJ2-7; possible D gene TRBD1, 6 bases. CDR3 length: 14 residues. Germline V gene lookup returns CDR1 LGHNA and CDR2 YSLEER. The CDR3 bases are TGCGCCAGCGGCCCCAAGGACAGCACCTACAAGCAGTACTTC. This codes for CASGPKDSTYKQYF.

This clonotype occurred a few times. The junction shows a germline mismatch at one end, possibly a read error. V and J are TRBV4-1 and TRBJ2-3, with a possible D match to TRBD1 (6 bases). The CDR3 totals 18 residues. Germline V gene sequence: CDR1 MGHRA, CDR2 YSYEKL. CDR3 region: CASRQGPGHPTSTDTQYF. CDR3 DNA: TGCGCCAGCAGACAAGGCCCGGGACACCCGACTAGCACAGATACGCAGTATTTT.

This clonotype was observed a few times. The chain combines TRBV10-3 with TRBJ1-3; a possible D gene is TRBD1 (6 bases). The germline V and J ends were trimmed by 10 bases and 4 bases, with 11 bases remaining between them. This CDR3 has 12 amino acids. Per the germline V gene, CDR1 is ENHRY and CDR2 is SYGVKD. CDR3: CATRTDGNTIYF. For the CDR3, the DNA is TGTGCCACGAGGACAGACGGAAACACCATATATTTT.

This clonotype appeared a single time. Germline is not matched at one junction end, which may reflect a read error. The chain combines TRBV6-1 with TRBJ2-2; no clear D. CDR3 length: 16 amino acids. The germline CDR1 and CDR2 sequences are MNHNS and SASEGT. The CDR3 DNA sequence: TGTGTCAGCAGTGAATCCAGCTGCGGCGAGACCGGGGAGCTGTTTTTT. The encoded protein is CVSSESSCGETGELFF.

The sample holds one count of this clonotype. A much larger clone lies a single base off, so this may be a read error. The chain uses TRBV6-6 and TRBJ1-1; the match to TRBD1 covers 7 bases. V lost 0 bases to trimming and J lost 3 bases; unmatched junction nucleotides: 4. CDR1 MNHNY and CDR2 SVGAGI come from the germline V gene (reference sequence). CDR3 length: 15 amino acids. CDR3 residues: CASSYSGGRYTEAFF. In DNA, the CDR3 is TGTGCCAGCAGTTACTCAGGGGGCAGGTACACTGAAGCTTTCTTT.

The chain uses TRBV24-1 and TRBJ2-2, with unresolved D. CDR1 and CDR2 from the germline V gene are KGHDR and SFDVKD. V was cut by 9 bases and J by 5 bases, with 9 bases left in between. The CDR3 runs to 12 residues. The CDR3 region is CATETRTGELFF. CDR3 nucleotide sequence: TGTGCCACCGAGACGCGGACCGGGGAGCTGTTTTTT.

In regard to this clonotype: Germline is not matched at one junction end, which may reflect a read error. V and J are TRBV4-2 and TRBJ2-7; D possibly uses TRBD1 or TRBD2 (5 bases each). Germline V gene lookup returns CDR1 LGHNA and CDR2 YNFKEQ. The CDR3 runs to 16 residues. The CDR3 protein is CASSQDAGRGVYEPYF. The CDR3 bases are TGTGCCAGCAGTCAAGATGCCGGTCGAGGGGTCTACGAGCCGTACTTC.

This clonotype was observed a few times. The rearrangement joins TRBV7-2 to TRBJ2-3; 8 bases fit TRBD2. The CDR3 covers 17 residues. V lost 0 bases, J lost 6 bases, and 11 bases stayed unmatched. The V gene's germline CDR1 is SGHTA and CDR2 FQGNSA. The CDR3 nucleotides are TGTGCCAGCAGCTTAGCCGCGGCTAGCGGGCAGACCGATACGCAGTATTTT. This translates into CASSLAAASGQTDTQYF.

This clonotype was seen more than once but under ten times. The chain employs TRBV5-1 and TRBJ1-2, with 7 bases lining up with TRBD1. Trimming at V came to 4 bases and at J to 3 bases, leaving 6 bases not matched to a gene. The CDR3 consists of 14 residues. Germline-derived CDR1 and CDR2 are SGHRS and YFSETQ. CDR3 in amino acids: CASSDSGQDYGYTF. CDR3 in DNA: TGCGCCAGCAGCGACTCCGGACAGGACTATGGCTACACCTTC.